The rows below give T cell receptor beta chains drawn from one sample of a study of neurological immune-mediated disorders. From the 5' RACE reads, TCRdb called clonotypes with MiXCR, one entry per CDR3 protein. The table has tens of thousands of distinct CDR3 sequences, around 13% seen once. Sequenced material: PBMCs. The receptor set was obtained from a woman aged 60 to 75 with HTLV-1-associated myelopathy (HAM/TSP). Both conserved end residues are part of each CDR3. D genes are given only for firm matches. Expanded clones are given a class, and other clones once, few, many or no size at all.

j_call: TRBJ2-1
v_call: TRBV5-4
d_call: .
clone_size: many
cdr3_aa: CASSLDRSYNEQFF
cdr3_nt: TGTGCCAGCAGCTTGGACCGGAGCTACAATGAGCAGTTCTTC

j_call: TRBJ2-1
v_call: TRBV14
d_call: TRBD2
clone_size: .
cdr3_aa: CASRRAGGPLDEQFF
cdr3_nt: TGTGCCAGCAGGAGGGCGGGAGGTCCTTTGGATGAGCAGTTCTTC

j_call: TRBJ2-7
v_call: TRBV5-4
d_call: TRBD1
clone_size: .
cdr3_aa: CASSKTGAQSYEQYF
cdr3_nt: TGTGCCAGCAGCAAGACAGGGGCCCAGTCCTACGAGCAGTACTTC

j_call: TRBJ2-7
v_call: TRBV7-2
d_call: .
clone_size: .
cdr3_aa: CASSLAGGYEQYF
cdr3_nt: TGTGCCAGCAGCTTGGCCGGGGGCTACGAGCAGTACTTC

j_call: TRBJ1-2
v_call: TRBV20-1
d_call: TRBD1
clone_size: many
cdr3_aa: CSARIRLDRGWGNYGYTF
cdr3_nt: TGCAGTGCTAGAATCCGACTCGACAGGGGATGGGGCAACTATGGCTACACCTTC

j_call: TRBJ1-5
v_call: TRBV3-1
d_call: TRBD1
clone_size: medium-sized
cdr3_aa: CASSPGTGGGQPQHF
cdr3_nt: TGTGCCAGCAGCCCCGGGACAGGGGGCGGTCAGCCCCAGCATTTT

j_call: TRBJ1-1
v_call: TRBV20-1
d_call: .
clone_size: .
cdr3_aa: CSASPIRQVGGVTEDFF
cdr3_nt: TGCAGTGCTAGTCCCATTAGACAGGTAGGGGGGGTCACTGAAGATTTCTTT

j_call: TRBJ2-1
v_call: TRBV27
d_call: TRBD2
clone_size: many
cdr3_aa: CASNTAGEVYNEQFF
cdr3_nt: TGTGCCAGCAACACAGCGGGAGAGGTCTACAATGAGCAGTTCTTC

j_call: TRBJ2-6
v_call: TRBV5-1
d_call: TRBD2
clone_size: many
cdr3_aa: CASSSLGGGFSGANVLTF
cdr3_nt: TGCGCCAGCAGCTCGCTGGGCGGGGGATTCTCTGGGGCCAACGTCCTGACTTTC

j_call: TRBJ2-1
v_call: TRBV5-1
d_call: .
clone_size: few
cdr3_aa: CASSFYICSARPLGGSGSYNEQFF
cdr3_nt: .

j_call: TRBJ2-1
v_call: TRBV5-1
d_call: .
clone_size: many
cdr3_aa: CASSPGGAVTYNEQFF
cdr3_nt: TGCGCCAGCAGCCCAGGCGGAGCGGTTACCTACAATGAGCAGTTCTTC

j_call: TRBJ2-1
v_call: TRBV5-1
d_call: TRBD2
clone_size: many
cdr3_aa: CASSSPGLAGGSYNEQFF
cdr3_nt: TGCGCCAGCAGCTCTCCTGGACTAGCGGGGGGCTCCTACAATGAGCAGTTCTTC

j_call: TRBJ2-1
v_call: TRBV19
d_call: TRBD1
clone_size: many
cdr3_aa: CASSIDRTGLFF
cdr3_nt: TGTGCCAGTAGTATCGACAGGACAGGTTTGTTCTTC

j_call: TRBJ1-2
v_call: TRBV14
d_call: .
clone_size: many
cdr3_aa: CASSRDGGFYGYTF
cdr3_nt: TGTGCCAGCAGCCGGGACGGTGGATTCTATGGCTACACCTTC

j_call: TRBJ1-2
v_call: TRBV6-1
d_call: .
clone_size: many
cdr3_aa: CASSEAPMSYGYTF
cdr3_nt: TGTGCCAGCAGTGAAGCTCCCATGTCTTATGGCTACACCTTC

j_call: TRBJ1-3
v_call: TRBV6-1
d_call: .
clone_size: many
cdr3_aa: CASSERGSGNTIYF
cdr3_nt: TGTGCCAGCAGTGAACGAGGGTCTGGAAACACCATATATTTT

j_call: TRBJ1-2
v_call: TRBV7-9
d_call: .
clone_size: many
cdr3_aa: CASSLDVNYGYTF
cdr3_nt: TGTGCCAGCAGCTTAGATGTTAACTATGGCTACACCTTC

j_call: TRBJ1-3
v_call: TRBV5-1
d_call: .
clone_size: many
cdr3_aa: CASSPAYPSGNTIYF
cdr3_nt: TGCGCCAGCAGTCCCGCATACCCCTCTGGAAACACCATATATTTT

j_call: TRBJ1-4
v_call: TRBV6-2/TRBV6-3
d_call: .
clone_size: .
cdr3_aa: CASRRQITNEKLFF
cdr3_nt: TGTGCCAGCAGACGACAGATAACTAATGAAAAACTGTTTTTT

j_call: TRBJ2-3
v_call: TRBV7-2
d_call: TRBD2
clone_size: many
cdr3_aa: CASSFRTSGGTGTDTQYF
cdr3_nt: TGTGCCAGCAGCTTTAGGACTAGCGGGGGCACCGGGACAGATACGCAGTATTTT

j_call: TRBJ2-4
v_call: TRBV12-3/TRBV12-4
d_call: TRBD1
clone_size: large
cdr3_aa: CASSLGPAGGIENIQYF
cdr3_nt: TGTGCCAGCAGTTTAGGTCCTGCAGGGGGTATCGAAAACATTCAGTACTTC

j_call: TRBJ2-5
v_call: TRBV10-3
d_call: .
clone_size: many
cdr3_aa: CAISEQRGVGETQYF
cdr3_nt: TGTGCCATCAGTGAACAACGAGGGGTGGGGGAGACCCAGTACTTC

j_call: TRBJ1-4
v_call: TRBV6-6
d_call: .
clone_size: .
cdr3_aa: CASLAGATNEKLFF
cdr3_nt: TGTGCCAGCCTCGCCGGTGCAACTAATGAAAAACTGTTTTTT

j_call: TRBJ2-3
v_call: TRBV6-5
d_call: TRBD1
clone_size: many
cdr3_aa: CASRGQGRKTDTQYF
cdr3_nt: TGTGCCAGCAGAGGACAGGGGAGAAAAACAGATACGCAGTATTTT

j_call: TRBJ2-7
v_call: TRBV5-1
d_call: .
clone_size: many
cdr3_aa: CASSLVAGDNEQYF
cdr3_nt: TGCGCCAGCAGCTTGGTAGCAGGGGACAACGAGCAGTACTTC

j_call: TRBJ2-1
v_call: TRBV6-5
d_call: TRBD1
clone_size: many
cdr3_aa: CASSYSKSGGTYNEQFF
cdr3_nt: TGTGCCAGCAGTTACTCGAAGTCAGGGGGAACCTACAATGAGCAGTTCTTC

j_call: TRBJ2-2
v_call: TRBV4-3
d_call: .
clone_size: many
cdr3_aa: CASSQYKSTGELFF
cdr3_nt: TGCGCCAGCAGCCAATATAAGAGCACCGGGGAGCTGTTTTTT

j_call: TRBJ1-4
v_call: TRBV5-1
d_call: TRBD1
clone_size: many
cdr3_aa: CASSPGQGALEKLFF
cdr3_nt: TGCGCCAGCAGCCCCGGACAGGGGGCTTTAGAAAAACTGTTTTTT

j_call: TRBJ2-5
v_call: TRBV7-9
d_call: .
clone_size: many
cdr3_aa: CASSNTRGPPGETQYF
cdr3_nt: TGTGCCAGCTCGAACACTCGGGGCCCCCCGGGAGAGACCCAGTACTTC

j_call: TRBJ2-2
v_call: TRBV7-9
d_call: .
clone_size: once
cdr3_aa: CASSFYICSAPDKNRGNTGELFF
cdr3_nt: .

j_call: TRBJ2-2
v_call: TRBV5-4
d_call: .
clone_size: many
cdr3_aa: CASSLGLYRVVTGELFF
cdr3_nt: TGTGCCAGCAGCTTGGGATTGTACAGGGTGGTTACCGGGGAGCTGTTTTTT

j_call: TRBJ2-4
v_call: TRBV20-1
d_call: TRBD1
clone_size: many
cdr3_aa: CSAGQGAKNIQYF
cdr3_nt: TGCAGTGCTGGACAGGGGGCCAAAAACATTCAGTACTTC

j_call: TRBJ2-7
v_call: TRBV10-2
d_call: .
clone_size: medium-sized
cdr3_aa: CASSESGGGPLWEQYF
cdr3_nt: TGCGCCAGCAGTGAGTCCGGCGGGGGCCCCTTATGGGAGCAGTACTTC

j_call: TRBJ1-5
v_call: TRBV20-1
d_call: .
clone_size: many
cdr3_aa: CSAGDRRSNQPQHF
cdr3_nt: TGCAGTGCAGGGGATCGGCGTAGCAATCAGCCCCAGCATTTT

j_call: TRBJ2-5
v_call: TRBV12-3/TRBV12-4
d_call: .
clone_size: many
cdr3_aa: CASSPPIGTQYF
cdr3_nt: TGTGCCAGCAGTCCACCCATCGGGACCCAGTACTTC

j_call: TRBJ1-1
v_call: TRBV29-1
d_call: .
clone_size: many
cdr3_aa: CSSLAWGANTEAFF
cdr3_nt: TGCAGCTCCTTGGCCTGGGGGGCGAACACTGAAGCTTTCTTT

j_call: TRBJ2-7
v_call: TRBV6-1
d_call: TRBD2
clone_size: many
cdr3_aa: CASGTSGRREQYF
cdr3_nt: TGTGCCAGCGGGACTAGCGGGAGACGGGAGCAGTACTTC

j_call: TRBJ2-7
v_call: TRBV6-1
d_call: TRBD1
clone_size: .
cdr3_aa: CASRDTGDPNYEQYF
cdr3_nt: TGTGCCAGCAGGGATACAGGGGATCCCAATTACGAGCAGTACTTC

j_call: TRBJ2-1
v_call: TRBV10-2
d_call: TRBD1
clone_size: many
cdr3_aa: CATSGQSYNEQFF
cdr3_nt: TGCGCCACCTCGGGACAGAGTTACAATGAGCAGTTCTTC

j_call: TRBJ2-5
v_call: TRBV24-1
d_call: .
clone_size: many
cdr3_aa: CATSDGRLGGEKTQYF
cdr3_nt: TGTGCCACCAGTGATGGAAGACTAGGGGGGGAAAAGACCCAGTACTTC

j_call: TRBJ1-2
v_call: TRBV29-1
d_call: .
clone_size: .
cdr3_aa: CSVEGGEWNYGYTF
cdr3_nt: TGCAGCGTTGAAGGGGGGGAGTGGAACTATGGCTACACCTTC

j_call: TRBJ2-1
v_call: TRBV7-9
d_call: .
clone_size: .
cdr3_aa: CASSATRTNRGNEQFF
cdr3_nt: TGTGCCAGCAGCGCAACACGGACTAACAGGGGCAATGAGCAGTTCTTC

j_call: TRBJ2-1
v_call: TRBV5-1
d_call: TRBD2
clone_size: .
cdr3_aa: CASSMAPIGAGGQFWQFF
cdr3_nt: TGCGCCAGCAGCATGGCCCCAATTGGTGCGGGGGGGCAATTTTGGCAGTTCTTC

j_call: TRBJ2-7
v_call: TRBV5-1
d_call: TRBD1
clone_size: many
cdr3_aa: CASSRDRGRDEQYF
cdr3_nt: TGCGCCAGCAGCCGGGACAGGGGGCGGGACGAGCAGTACTTC

j_call: TRBJ1-5
v_call: TRBV5-1
d_call: .
clone_size: many
cdr3_aa: CASSLDGTSNQPQHF
cdr3_nt: TGCGCCAGCAGCTTGGACGGGACGAGCAATCAGCCCCAGCATTTT

j_call: TRBJ1-6
v_call: TRBV20-1
d_call: .
clone_size: many
cdr3_aa: CSARAVPMSSYNSPLHF
cdr3_nt: TGCAGTGCTAGAGCGGTCCCCATGAGCTCCTATAATTCACCCCTCCACTTT

j_call: TRBJ1-3
v_call: TRBV30
d_call: TRBD1
clone_size: few
cdr3_aa: CAWRLQGAGNTIYF
cdr3_nt: TGTGCCTGGAGGCTACAGGGGGCTGGAAACACCATATATTTT

j_call: TRBJ2-1
v_call: TRBV15
d_call: TRBD2
clone_size: many
cdr3_aa: CATSRKSSGSDEQFF
cdr3_nt: TGTGCCACCAGCAGAAAGTCTAGCGGGAGCGATGAGCAGTTCTTC

j_call: TRBJ2-5
v_call: TRBV20-1
d_call: TRBD2
clone_size: .
cdr3_aa: CSAIPSGGETQYF
cdr3_nt: TGCAGTGCTATTCCTAGCGGGGGTGAGACCCAGTACTTC

j_call: TRBJ2-1
v_call: TRBV9
d_call: TRBD2
clone_size: many
cdr3_aa: CASSPTAGTSGGNEQFF
cdr3_nt: TGTGCCAGCAGCCCCACGGCCGGGACTAGCGGGGGAAATGAGCAGTTCTTC

j_call: TRBJ2-4
v_call: TRBV7-2
d_call: .
clone_size: many
cdr3_aa: CASKGGGKNIQYF
cdr3_nt: TGTGCCAGCAAGGGGGGAGGCAAAAACATTCAGTACTTC

j_call: TRBJ2-1
v_call: TRBV5-1
d_call: TRBD2
clone_size: .
cdr3_aa: CASSLQGTSGRDNEQFF
cdr3_nt: TGCGCCAGCAGCCTGCAGGGGACTAGCGGGAGGGACAATGAGCAGTTCTTC

j_call: TRBJ1-1
v_call: TRBV6-6
d_call: .
clone_size: .
cdr3_aa: CASSYPGGGRTEAFF
cdr3_nt: TGTGCCAGCAGTTACCCTGGGGGCGGTCGCACTGAAGCTTTCTTT

j_call: TRBJ2-6
v_call: TRBV5-1
d_call: .
clone_size: many
cdr3_aa: CASSQTSYGANVLTF
cdr3_nt: TGCGCCAGCAGCCAGACTAGTTACGGGGCCAACGTCCTGACTTTC

j_call: TRBJ2-2
v_call: TRBV5-1
d_call: TRBD1
clone_size: .
cdr3_aa: CASSPTGQASNTGELFF
cdr3_nt: TGCGCCAGCAGCCCAACGGGACAGGCTTCGAACACCGGGGAGCTGTTTTTT

j_call: TRBJ2-1
v_call: TRBV9
d_call: .
clone_size: many
cdr3_aa: CASSVDDSPTQFF
cdr3_nt: TGTGCCAGCAGCGTAGACGACTCTCCAACGCAGTTCTTC